Listed below are T cell receptor beta chains from one sample, sequenced in a study of OX40 agonist ivuxolimab in advanced cancers. Libraries were prepared by immunoSEQ multiplex PCR; TCRdb keeps only in-frame clonotypes and omits some of them. Here the sample spans about 56,000 clones, 92% being singletons. The sample was CD4+ or CD8+ T cells sorted from blood, taken in a trial of the OX40 agonist ivuxolimab. The receptors were sampled from an adult with an advanced solid tumor such as melanoma, head and neck, liver or kidney cancer. Both conserved end residues are part of each CDR3. Fields, in order: clone size, J gene, CDR3 length, V gene, D gene, CDR3 protein, CDR3 DNA. A D gene is named only where the DNA matches it firmly. Expanded clones get a size class; other rows say once, few or many, or leave the size out.

>few|TRBJ1-1|11|TRBV10-2|.
CASSVGTEAFF
TGCGCCAGCAGTGTTGGCACTGAAGCTTTCTTT
>.|TRBJ2-1|20|TRBV4-3|TRBD2
CASSQGTGLAVFGSYNEQFF
TGCGCCAGCAGCCAAGGGACGGGACTAGCGGTTTTCGGCTCCTACAATGAGCAGTTCTTC
>once|TRBJ2-3|16|TRBV28|.
CASSTPIRDSKDTQYF
TGTGCCAGCAGTACCCCGATCCGGGACTCGAAGGATACGCAGTATTTT
>.|TRBJ1-2|17|TRBV21-1|.
CASSKRGPFRANYGYTF
TGTGCCAGCAGCAAAAGGGGGCCCTTTAGGGCTAACTATGGCTACACCTTC
>.|TRBJ1-2|12|TRBV6-5|.
CASSPGRGGYTF
TGTGCCAGCAGCCCTGGGCGCGGAGGCTACACCTTC
>.|TRBJ2-4|15|TRBV9|TRBD1
CASSEGGQGKNIQYF
TGTGCCAGCAGTGAGGGGGGACAGGGCAAAAACATTCAGTACTTC
>.|TRBJ1-5|13|TRBV5-5|.
CASSPTGFQPQHF
TGTGCCAGCAGCCCCACAGGGTTTCAGCCCCAGCATTTT
>.|TRBJ2-7|15|TRBV28|.
CASSLTPVGAYEQYF
TGTGCCAGCAGTTTAACCCCCGTGGGAGCGTACGAGCAGTACTTC
>once|TRBJ2-1|14|TRBV30|TRBD2
CAWAGTSGYNEQFF
TGTGCCTGGGCTGGGACTAGCGGCTACAATGAGCAGTTCTTC
>.|TRBJ2-3|20|TRBV5-1|TRBD2
CASRHPQREGLEWGTDTQYF
TGCGCCAGCAGACACCCCCAGCGGGAGGGCCTTGAATGGGGTACAGATACGCAGTATTTT
>.|TRBJ2-7|17|TRBV25-1|TRBD2
CASSDLSGTSGSYEQYF
TGTGCCAGCAGTGACTTGTCCGGGACTAGCGGCTCCTACGAGCAGTACTTC
>few|TRBJ2-7|16|TRBV5-1|TRBD2
CASSLQRETGSYEQYF
TGCGCCAGCAGCTTGCAGCGGGAGACGGGGTCCTACGAGCAGTACTTC
>.|TRBJ2-7|14|TRBV7-6|.
CASSLVSGAYEQYF
TGTGCCAGCAGCTTAGTTTCTGGAGCCTACGAGCAGTACTTC
>.|TRBJ2-3|17|TRBV25-1|.
CASSDSYGLGGQDTQYF
TGTGCCAGCAGTGATTCTTACGGACTAGGGGGCCAAGATACGCAGTATTTT
>.|TRBJ2-1|15|TRBV6-1|.
CASRDWAPEENEQFF
TGTGCCAGCAGGGACTGGGCCCCCGAGGAGAATGAGCAGTTCTTC
>.|TRBJ2-5|14|TRBV9|.
CASSVEEGPETQYF
TGTGCCAGCAGCGTAGAAGAGGGTCCAGAGACCCAGTACTTC
>.|TRBJ2-7|14|TRBV5-1|.
CASSADRPTYEQYF
TGCGCCAGCAGCGCGGATCGTCCCACCTACGAGCAGTACTTC
>.|TRBJ2-7|14|TRBV27|.
CASSPGTQAREQYF
TGTGCCAGCAGCCCCGGGACCCAGGCTCGCGAGCAGTACTTC
>.|TRBJ2-7|16|TRBV7-9|TRBD2
CASSLETSGSDYEQYF
TGTGCCAGCAGCTTAGAGACGAGCGGGAGTGACTACGAGCAGTACTTC
>.|TRBJ2-5|14|TRBV28|TRBD2
CASSFLADQETQYF
TGTGCCAGCAGTTTCCTAGCGGACCAAGAGACCCAGTACTTC
>once|TRBJ1-5|14|TRBV28|TRBD1
CASSLRGFEQPQHF
TGTGCCAGCAGCCTCAGGGGGTTCGAGCAGCCCCAGCATTTT
>once|TRBJ2-5|14|TRBV6-6|.
CASSSRGVGETQYF
TGTGCCAGCAGTTCTAGGGGCGTAGGAGAGACCCAGTACTTC
>.|TRBJ2-7|13|TRBV7-3|.
CASSPTSGGFKNF
TGTGCCAGCAGCCCGACTTCAGGCGGGTTCAAGAACTTC
>.|TRBJ2-3|14|TRBV5-8|.
CASSFGQAADTQYF
TGTGCCAGCAGCTTCGGACAAGCGGCAGATACGCAGTATTTT
>.|TRBJ1-3|16|TRBV4-3|.
CASSQDDRPSGNTIYF
TGCGCCAGCAGCCAAGATGACAGGCCCTCTGGAAACACCATATATTTT
>.|TRBJ2-3|15|TRBV15|.
CATSSTVMVADTQYF
TGTGCCACCAGCAGTACCGTGATGGTAGCAGATACGCAGTATTTT
>once|TRBJ2-3|14|TRBV10-3|.
CAISQVPSTDTQYF
TGTGCCATCAGCCAGGTACCTAGCACAGATACGCAGTATTTT
>.|TRBJ2-2|14|TRBV28|.
CASTPAGAIGELFF
TGTGCCAGCACCCCGGCGGGGGCGATCGGGGAGCTGTTTTTT
>.|TRBJ2-7|13|TRBV10-1|.
CASSVGPSSEQYF
TGCGCCAGCAGTGTAGGACCCTCCTCCGAGCAGTACTTC
>.|TRBJ1-2|13|TRBV7-9|.
CASSSTYDYGYTF
TGTGCCAGCAGCTCGACATATGACTATGGCTACACCTTC
>few|TRBJ2-1|14|TRBV9|.
CASSGGAIYNEQFF
TGTGCCAGCAGCGGTGGAGCGATCTACAATGAGCAGTTCTTC
>once|TRBJ2-2|16|TRBV4-3|.
CASSPATLSRPGELFF
TGCGCCAGCAGCCCAGCGACATTATCCCGGCCCGGGGAGCTGTTTTTT
>.|TRBJ2-3|16|TRBV5-8|TRBD1
CASSSGQGAGTDTQYF
TGTGCCAGCAGCTCGGGACAGGGGGCAGGGACAGATACGCAGTATTTT
>once|TRBJ2-1|15|TRBV6-5|.
CASSTGQEIYNEQFF
TGTGCCAGCAGCACCGGACAAGAAATCTACAATGAGCAGTTCTTC
>.|TRBJ2-5|14|TRBV11-2|TRBD2
CASSLGLAQETQYF
TGTGCCAGCAGCCTAGGACTAGCGCAAGAGACCCAGTACTTC
>.|TRBJ2-7|12|TRBV28|.
CASRTPLDEQYF
TGTGCCAGCAGGACCCCCCTCGATGAGCAGTACTTC
>.|TRBJ2-2|17|TRBV11-3|.
CASSGILGRDYTGELFF
TGTGCCAGCAGTGGGATTCTGGGTAGGGATTACACCGGGGAGCTGTTTTTT
>.|TRBJ2-7|15|TRBV9|.
CASSKRDVNSYEQYF
TGTGCCAGCAGCAAACGGGACGTCAACTCCTACGAGCAGTACTTC
>.|TRBJ2-7|13|TRBV6-5|.
CASSSSPTYEQYF
TGTGCCAGCAGTTCCAGTCCAACCTACGAGCAGTACTTC
>.|TRBJ2-7|15|TRBV25-1|.
CASSPWDRDPGEQYF
TGTGCCAGCAGCCCCTGGGACCGCGACCCGGGCGAGCAGTACTTC
>once|TRBJ2-5|15|TRBV25-1|.
CASSEWRQAPETQYF
TGTGCCAGCAGTGAATGGAGACAGGCTCCGGAGACCCAGTACTTC
>once|TRBJ2-2|13|TRBV6-5|.
CASNLANTGELFF
TGTGCCAGCAATCTAGCGAACACCGGGGAGCTGTTTTTT
>.|TRBJ1-1|16|TRBV27|.
CASTSLPGEVNTEAFF
TGTGCCAGCACGTCCCTCCCAGGCGAGGTAAACACTGAAGCTTTCTTT
>once|TRBJ2-1|16|TRBV5-1|TRBD1
CASSGLAGTGKDEQFF
TGCGCCAGCAGCGGCCTAGCTGGGACAGGGAAGGATGAGCAGTTCTTC
>.|TRBJ2-2|15|TRBV27|TRBD1
CASRRGTANTGELFF
TGTGCCAGCAGGCGTGGGACAGCAAACACCGGGGAGCTGTTTTTT
>medium-sized|TRBJ2-7|14|TRBV7-9|TRBD2
CASSEGLAAYEQYF
TGTGCCAGCAGCGAAGGACTAGCGGCCTACGAGCAGTACTTC
>.|TRBJ2-7|13|TRBV6-5|.
CASSYAAAYEQYF
TGTGCCAGCAGTTACGCAGCGGCCTACGAGCAGTACTTC
>.|TRBJ1-1|12|TRBV5-5|.
CASSLEGTEAFF
TGTGCCAGCAGCTTGGAGGGGACTGAAGCTTTCTTT
>.|TRBJ2-1|14|TRBV10-3|TRBD1
CAISENRGVDEQFF
TGTGCCATCAGTGAGAACAGGGGTGTGGATGAGCAGTTCTTC
>once|TRBJ2-2|14|TRBV2|TRBD2
CASSEGLRTGELFF
TGTGCCAGCAGTGAGGGACTAAGAACCGGGGAGCTGTTTTTT
>.|TRBJ2-7|14|TRBV7-8|TRBD1
CASSSPGTAYEQYF
TGTGCCAGCAGCTCCCCCGGGACAGCCTACGAGCAGTACTTC
>once|TRBJ2-3|14|TRBV19|TRBD2
CASRTSGSTDTQYF
TGTGCCAGTAGAACTAGCGGGAGCACAGATACGCAGTATTTT
>.|TRBJ1-1|13|TRBV27|.
CASSLGLNTEAFF
TGTGCCAGCAGTTTGGGGCTGAACACTGAAGCTTTCTTT
>.|TRBJ1-4|15|TRBV6-5|.
CASSYMGGQNEKLFF
TGTGCCAGCAGTTACATGGGGGGCCAAAATGAAAAACTGTTTTTT
>.|TRBJ2-1|15|TRBV27|.
CASSTAYSSYNEQFF
TGTGCCAGCAGTACAGCGTACAGCTCCTACAATGAGCAGTTCTTC
>few|TRBJ2-7|15|TRBV15|.
CATSRELGGSDEQYF
TGTGCCACCAGCAGGGAACTCGGGGGCTCCGACGAGCAGTACTTC
>.|TRBJ2-1|13|TRBV4-2|.
CASSQDLHNEQFF
TGTGCCAGCAGCCAAGATTTACACAATGAGCAGTTCTTC
>.|TRBJ2-7|17|TRBV2|TRBD2
CASSTGTSGVLVHEQYF
TGTGCCAGCAGCACAGGGACTAGCGGTGTCCTCGTCCACGAGCAGTACTTC
>.|TRBJ1-3|12|TRBV7-9|.
CASSFEGGTIYF
TGTGCCAGCAGCTTTGAAGGTGGCACCATATATTTT
>.|TRBJ2-3|15|TRBV5-1|.
CASSLARASTDTQYF
TGCGCCAGCAGCTTAGCTCGAGCTAGCACAGATACGCAGTATTTT